The 25 T cell receptor beta chains below were found in one sample sequenced in a study of blood T cell repertoires in COVID-19. Clones were read by immunoSEQ multiplex PCR, and TCRdb kept only the in-frame ones, dropping some. The table lists approximately 150,000 clones, about four fifths of them singletons, with roughly 2.7% in the top ten. Specimen: peripheral blood. All receptors come from a woman older than 75 with COVID-19, enrolled during active disease.

The chain combines TRBV19 with TRBJ1-1, with TRBD1 as a possible D gene (6 bases). The CDR3 contains 15 residues. V lost 3 bases and J 3 bases, leaving 14 bases between the germline ends. The germline V gene has CDR1 LNHDA and CDR2 SQIVND (reference sequence). The CDR3 sequence: CASSMRTGRDTEAFF. As DNA, the CDR3 is TGTGCCAGTAGTATGAGAACAGGGAGAGACACTGAAGCTTTCTTT.

V is TRBV6-2 or TRBV6-3 and J is TRBJ1-1; 10 bases map to TRBD1. The junction had 4 bases not matched to a gene; V was cut back by 6 bases and J by 3 bases. This CDR3 has 14 residues. The germline V gene has CDR1 MNHEY and CDR2 SVGEGT. Here the CDR3 reads CASSRQGADTEAFF. CDR3 coding DNA: TGTGCCAGCAGCCGACAGGGGGCGGACACTGAAGCTTTCTTT.

This chain joins TRBV5-6 and TRBJ2-2; 10 positions match TRBD2. V lost 2 bases and J lost 2; bases outside the gene matches: 6. Germline lookup yields CDR1 SGHDT and CDR2 YYEEEE. This CDR3 has 17 residues. The DNA for the CDR3 is TGTGCCAGCAGCTTTGGTAGCGGGGGGACCAACACCGGGGAGCTGTTTTTT. Amino acids: CASSFGSGGTNTGELFF. The entire variable domain, with the rest obtained from reference TRBV5-6 and TRBJ2-2, is as follows: DAGVTQSPTHLIKTRGQQVTLRCSPKSGHDTVSWYQQALGQGPQFIFQYYEEEERQRGNFPDRFSGHQFPNYSSELNVNALLLGDSALYLCASSFGSGGTNTGELFFGEGSRLTVL.

V is TRBV5-6 and J is TRBJ1-2, with 9 bases lining up with TRBD1. V shed 0 bases, J shed 2 bases, and the junction held 8 bases outside the gene matches. CDR3 size: 17 residues. Looked up from germline, CDR1 is SGHDT and CDR2 is YYEEEE. The CDR3 protein is CASSLENRGPWNYGYTF. Written as DNA, the CDR3 is TGTGCCAGCAGCTTGGAGAACAGGGGGCCATGGAACTATGGCTACACCTTC.

The chain joins TRBV7-8 to TRBJ2-7, with 10 bases identical to TRBD1. With 3 bases clipped from V and 4 bases from J, the junction kept 3 bases outside the gene matches. This CDR3 contains 14 residues. Germline V gene data show CDR1 as SGHVS and CDR2 as FQNEAQ. CDR3 amino acids: CASSFGQGVYEQYF. The CDR3 DNA reads as TGTGCCAGCAGCTTTGGACAGGGGGTTTACGAGCAGTACTTC.

This sequence joins TRBV18 and TRBJ1-2; D not certain. The CDR3 is made up of 13 amino acids. Germline assignment: CDR1 KGHSH and CDR2 LQKENI. The V end lost 3 bases, the J end lost 6 bases, and 11 bases lay between the germline ends. CDR3 in amino acids: CASSPPGTNGYTF. The CDR3 DNA reads as TGTGCCAGCTCACCTCCGGGTACAAATGGCTACACCTTC.

This clone was detected once. This sequence joins TRBV6-2 or TRBV6-3 and TRBJ2-1, with TRBD2 identical over 14 bases. The CDR3 is 19 residues long. Germline V gene sequence: CDR1 MNHEY, CDR2 SVGEGT. V shed 6 bases, J shed 6 bases, and the junction held 16 bases outside the gene matches. The CDR3 loop reads CASSRSPGLAGVMRNEQFF. The CDR3 bases are TGTGCCAGCAGCCGCTCTCCGGGACTAGCGGGAGTAATGCGCAATGAGCAGTTCTTC.

The chain combines TRBV18 with TRBJ1-3; 8 positions match TRBD1. Per germline, CDR1 KGHSH and CDR2 LQKENI. V shed 6 bases, J shed 6 bases, and the junction held 1 base outside the gene matches. This CDR3 is built from 12 residues. CDR3 in amino acids: CASSTGENTIYF. The CDR3 DNA reads TGTGCCAGCTCGACAGGGGAAAACACCATATATTTT.

This clone was picked up a small number of times. The rearrangement joins TRBV7-8 to TRBJ2-3, with D possibly being TRBD2 (5 bases). CDR1 and CDR2 (germline): SGHVS, FQNEAQ. V shed 2 bases and J shed 4 bases, with 16 bases lying between them. There are 16 residues in the CDR3. The CDR3 loop reads CASSLSDFLYSDTQYF. The CDR3 DNA reads as TGTGCCAGCAGCTTATCGGACTTTCTGTACTCAGATACGCAGTATTTT.

V is TRBV5-1 and J is TRBJ2-7; D not certain. The CDR3 has 13 residues. V gave up 0 bases and J gave up 2 bases, with 6 bases separating them. From germline, CDR1 is SGHRS and CDR2 YFSETQ. CDR3 residues: CASSLDSAYEQYF. In DNA form, the CDR3 reads TGCGCCAGCAGCTTGGATTCGGCCTACGAGCAGTACTTC. The whole variable domain, filled in from reference TRBV5-1 and TRBJ2-7, reads KAGVTQTPRYLIKTRGQQVTLSCSPISGHRSVSWYQQTPGQGLQFLFEYFSETQRNKGNFPGRFSGRQFSNSRSEMNVSTLELGDSALYLCASSLDSAYEQYFGPGTRLTVT.

The rearrangement links TRBV18 to TRBJ2-1; 10 bases are a match to TRBD2. Germline V gene lookup returns CDR1 KGHSH and CDR2 LQKENI. The CDR3 totals 15 residues. V lost 1 base and J lost 9; bases outside the gene matches: 6. The CDR3 DNA reads as TGTGCCAGCTCACCACAGCGGGAGGGCTTGGGTGAGCAGTTCTTC. Amino acid sequence: CASSPQREGLGEQFF.

The rearrangement links TRBV9 to TRBJ2-1; D might be TRBD1 (6 bases). V lost 4 bases, J lost 2 bases, and 13 bases lay in between. Germline CDR1 and CDR2: SGDLS and YYNGEE. The CDR3 is 15 residues long. The CDR3 DNA reads as TGTGCCAGCAGCACCGGACAGCAGACCTACAATGAGCAGTTCTTC. Amino acid sequence: CASSTGQQTYNEQFF.

V gene TRBV10-3 combines with J gene TRBJ1-3; D may be TRBD1 (6 bases). CDR1 and CDR2 (germline): ENHRY, SYGVKD. This CDR3 spans 15 amino acids. V dropped 4 bases and J dropped 1 base, with 11 bases sitting between them. DNA for the CDR3: TGTGCCATCAGTGCAAACACAGGGTCTGGAAACACCATATATTTT. This gives the protein CAISANTGSGNTIYF.

This chain links TRBV5-1 with TRBJ1-1, with D possibly being TRBD1 (6 bases). Trimming took 4 bases from V and 2 from J, leaving 9 bases between them. The germline V gene encodes CDR1 SGHRS and CDR2 YFSETQ. This CDR3 spans 13 amino acids. CDR3 DNA: TGCGCCAGCAGCACAGGGCCCAACACTGAAGCTTTCTTT. It translates to CASSTGPNTEAFF.

The genes are TRBV6-6 and TRBJ2-5; the D gene is possibly TRBD1 (8 bases). V shed 8 bases and J shed 5 bases, with 21 bases lying between them. Germline V CDR1 and CDR2: MNHNY, SVGAGI (reference sequence). The CDR3 length is 15 residues. CDR3 sequence reads: CASGGQGGSRETQYF. The CDR3 coding sequence is TGTGCCAGCGGCGGACAGGGAGGGTCTCGGGAGACCCAGTACTTC.

This sequence joins TRBV7-9 and TRBJ1-2; D might be TRBD1 (6 bases). CDR1 SEHNR and CDR2 FQNEAQ come from the germline V gene (reference sequence). V gave up 5 bases and J gave up 6 bases, with 13 bases separating them. The CDR3 covers 13 residues. Here the CDR3 DNA reads TGTGCCAGCAGCCAACGACAGGCCGATGGCTACACCTTC. Its translation: CASSQRQADGYTF.

The V and J genes are TRBV27 and TRBJ1-6; 7 bases line up with TRBD1. V lost 5 bases to trimming and J lost 13 bases; unmatched junction nucleotides: 11. The CDR3 covers 14 residues. In germline, CDR1 is MNHEY, CDR2 SMNVEV (reference sequence). As DNA, the CDR3 is TGTGCCAGCAGTAGAAACGACAGGGCGAATCCCCTCCACTTT. Its translation: CASSRNDRANPLHF.

The rearrangement joins TRBV28 to TRBJ2-1, with D tentatively TRBD1 (8 bases). CDR3 length equals 17 residues. Germline-derived CDR1 and CDR2 are MDHEN and SYDVKM. Trimming cost V 6 bases and J 1 base, with 19 bases left between them. For the CDR3, the DNA is TGTGCCAGCAGCCGTAGACAGGGGACTATGTCCTACAATGAGCAGTTCTTC. Protein sequence: CASSRRQGTMSYNEQFF. The entire variable domain, with the rest obtained from reference TRBV28 and TRBJ2-1, is as follows: DVKVTQSSRYLVKRTGEKVFLECVQDMDHENMFWYRQDPGLGLRLIYFSYDVKMKEKGDIPEGYSVSREKKERFSLILESASTNQTSMYLCASSRRQGTMSYNEQFFGPGTRLTVL.

This clone has more than one count but fewer than ten. The CDR3 coding sequence is TGCGCCAGCAGCGTACCGGGACAGGGAATCTACGAGCAGTACTTC. This gives the protein CASSVPGQGIYEQYF. This chain connects TRBV4-1 to TRBJ2-7; 9 nucleotides line up with TRBD1. CDR3 length: 15 residues. Germline lookup yields CDR1 MGHRA and CDR2 YSYEKL. Trimming took 5 bases from V and 3 from J; bases not matched to a gene: 8.

The gene calls are TRBV6-5 and TRBJ2-2; no clear D. Germline CDR1 and CDR2: MNHEY and SVGAGI. This CDR3 contains 15 residues. The V and J ends lost 0 bases and 8 bases respectively, with 13 bases between them. This CDR3 is CASSYSTGARGELFF. DNA for the CDR3: TGTGCCAGCAGTTACTCGACGGGTGCGAGAGGGGAGCTGTTTTTT.

A note on this clone: An end of the junction differs from the germline gene, which may be a read error. The gene calls are TRBV18 and TRBJ1-2, with D possibly being TRBD1 (6 bases). CDR3 size: 12 residues. CDR1 is KGHSH and CDR2 is LQKENI in the germline V gene. CDR3 nucleotide sequence: TGTGCCAGCTCACCATTGCGGGTGGCAGGGGCCTTC. This codes for CASSPLRVAGAF.

The chain has TRBV5-6 and TRBJ1-6; 7 bases line up with TRBD1. Per germline, CDR1 SGHDT and CDR2 YYEEEE. The V segment lost 4 bases and the J segment 10 bases; nucleotides outside the gene matches: 8. This CDR3 region has 14 residues. This CDR3 is CASSRGQELSPLHF. CDR3 DNA sequence: TGTGCCAGCAGCAGGGGGCAAGAACTGTCACCCCTCCACTTT.

This clone was detected once. This chain connects TRBV9 to TRBJ2-1, with TRBD2 identical over 13 bases. The germline V gene encodes CDR1 SGDLS and CDR2 YYNGEE. The V and J ends lost 3 bases and 1 base, in that order; junction bases with no gene match: 4. This CDR3 region has 17 residues. Here the CDR3 reads CASSEPLAGGSYNEQFF. The CDR3 DNA reads as TGTGCCAGCAGCGAACCACTAGCGGGAGGGTCCTACAATGAGCAGTTCTTC.

This clone has a single count. The chain links TRBV28 to TRBJ2-5; D uncertain. The CDR3 contains 13 residues. The germline V and J ends were trimmed by 3 bases and 4 bases, with 9 bases remaining between them. Germline V gives CDR1 MDHEN, CDR2 SYDVKM. The CDR3 loop is CASSLQVRETQYF. CDR3 nucleotide sequence: TGTGCCAGCAGTTTGCAGGTTCGAGAGACCCAGTACTTC. The entire variable domain, with the rest obtained from reference TRBV28 and TRBJ2-5, is as follows: DVKVTQSSRYLVKRTGEKVFLECVQDMDHENMFWYRQDPGLGLRLIYFSYDVKMKEKGDIPEGYSVSREKKERFSLILESASTNQTSMYLCASSLQVRETQYFGPGTRLLVL.

This clone has a single count. The chain links TRBV10-3 to TRBJ2-6, with 9 bases lining up with TRBD1. Germline trimming cut 6 bases from V and 0 bases from J; bases unmatched to any gene: 9. Germline CDR1 and CDR2: ENHRY and SYGVKD. CDR3 length: 18 amino acids. DNA for the CDR3: TGTGCCATCAGCTGGACAGGGGAAGGTATCTCTGGGGCCAACGTCCTGACTTTC. This encodes CAISWTGEGISGANVLTF.